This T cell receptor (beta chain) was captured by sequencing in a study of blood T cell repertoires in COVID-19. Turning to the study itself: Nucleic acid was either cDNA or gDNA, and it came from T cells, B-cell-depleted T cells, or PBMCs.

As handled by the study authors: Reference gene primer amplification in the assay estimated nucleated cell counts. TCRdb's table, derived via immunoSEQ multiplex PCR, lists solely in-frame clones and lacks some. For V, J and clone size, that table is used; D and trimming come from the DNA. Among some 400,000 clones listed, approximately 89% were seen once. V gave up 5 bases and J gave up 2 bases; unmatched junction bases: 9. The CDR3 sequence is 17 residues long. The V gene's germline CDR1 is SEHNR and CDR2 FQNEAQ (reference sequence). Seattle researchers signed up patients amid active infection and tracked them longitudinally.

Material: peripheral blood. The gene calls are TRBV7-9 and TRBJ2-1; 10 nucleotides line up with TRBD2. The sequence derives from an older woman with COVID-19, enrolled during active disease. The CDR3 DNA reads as TGTGCCAGCAGCGAGTTATCTAGCGGGGGTCCCTACAATGAGCAGTTCTTC. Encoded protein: CASSELSSGGPYNEQFF.